The 25 T cell receptor beta chains presented below share a single source sample, sequenced in a study of patients and donors after allogeneic stem cell transplantation. TCRdb called the RT-PCR reads again in MiXCR, with one record for every CDR3 protein. The profile covers hundreds of thousands of distinct CDR3 sequences, with roughly 17% appearing a single time and less than 8.5% taken by the ten largest. Material for sequencing was blood, either unsorted or a sorted T cell fraction (not recorded which). Every receptor here comes from a human donor who was either an allogeneic HSCT recipient or a stem cell or donor lymphocyte infusion donor (not recorded which). It is not recorded whose cells these are; they may come from a transplant donor.

The chain combines TRBV3-1 with TRBJ2-1; 9 positions agree with TRBD1. CDR3 size: 15 residues. V dropped 6 bases and J dropped 3; count of bases not matched to a gene: 6. Germline CDR1 LGHDT, CDR2 YNNKEL (reference sequence). The CDR3 nucleotides read TGTGCCAGCAGGGGAGGGACAGGGAGCTACAATGAGCAGTTCTTC. It encodes CASRGGTGSYNEQFF.

This clonotype came up a few times. The chain combines TRBV29-1 with TRBJ2-7; D may be TRBD1 or TRBD2 (7 bases each). Germline V CDR1 and CDR2: SQVTM, ANQGSEA. This CDR3 is 19 amino acids long. Trimming took 3 bases from V and 1 from J, leaving 28 bases between them. CDR3 loop: CSVESPYRGPLSGSYEQYF. For the CDR3, the DNA is TGCAGCGTTGAGTCCCCCTACAGGGGCCCCCTTAGCGGGTCCTACGAGCAGTACTTC.

In this sample, this clonotype turned up once. The chain has TRBV20-1 and TRBJ2-3; no definite D call. Germline V CDR1 and CDR2: DFQATT, SNEGSKA (reference sequence). V was cut by 0 bases and J by 3 bases, with 16 bases left in between. CDR3 length: 16 amino acids. CDR3 amino acids: CSARDTAKRETDTQYF. In nucleotides, the CDR3 is TGCAGTGCTAGAGATACGGCCAAAAGAGAAACAGATACGCAGTATTTT.

This clonotype was detected a few times. The V call is TRBV6-1, the J call TRBJ1-5, with 7 bases matching TRBD1. The germline V gene has CDR1 MNHNS and CDR2 SASEGT. V shed 6 bases and J 5 bases; nucleotides not matched to a gene: 10. CDR3 length: 15 residues. DNA of the CDR3: TGTGCCAGCAGGAAAACAGGGGTCTTGGATCAGCCCCAGCATTTT. It yields the protein CASRKTGVLDQPQHF.

The chain employs TRBV27 and TRBJ2-7, with 10 bases lining up with TRBD1. Germline CDR1 reads MNHEY; CDR2 reads SMNVEV (reference sequence). Trimming took 0 bases from V and 6 from J; bases not matched to a gene: 2. CDR3 length: 14 residues. The CDR3 here is CASSLSGTGVEQYF. CDR3 DNA sequence: TGTGCCAGCAGTTTATCCGGGACAGGGGTCGAGCAGTACTTC.

The chain combines TRBV7-8 with TRBJ2-1; the match to TRBD2 covers 7 bases. Germline V gene data show CDR1 as SGHVS and CDR2 as FQNEAQ. The CDR3 length is 17 residues. The V gene end was trimmed by 1 base and the J gene end by 3 bases; junction bases not matched to a gene: 9. The CDR3 coding sequence is TGTGCCAGCAGCTTAGTATCGAGCGGGATGATCTACAATGAGCAGTTCTTC. Its protein is CASSLVSSGMIYNEQFF. The whole variable domain, remainder taken from reference TRBV7-8 and TRBJ2-1, is GAGVSQSPRYKVAKRGQDVALRCDPISGHVSLFWYQQALGQGPEFLTYFQNEAQLDKSGLPSDRFFAERPEGSVSTLKIQRTQQEDSAVYLCASSLVSSGMIYNEQFFGPGTRLTVL.

This clonotype was seen only a few times. The chain joins TRBV12-3 or TRBV12-4 to TRBJ2-7, with D tentatively TRBD1 (6 bases). V lost 5 bases to trimming and J lost 0 bases, with 17 bases between them. This CDR3 is built from 16 residues. The CDR3 DNA reads as TGTGCCAGCAGTCAGGGGCCGCCCGATAGCTCCTACGAGCAGTACTTC. Translating gives CASSQGPPDSSYEQYF.

This clonotype was observed a few times. V usage is TRBV4-3 and J usage is TRBJ2-3; the match to TRBD1 covers 8 bases. The V gene's germline CDR1 is LGHNA and CDR2 YSLEER. V lost 1 base to trimming and J lost 0 bases; unmatched junction nucleotides: 0. The CDR3 length is 15 residues. The CDR3 reads CASSQGTGSTDTQYF. The CDR3 region has the DNA TGCGCCAGCAGCCAAGGGACAGGGAGCACAGATACGCAGTATTTT.

The table lists this clonotype with many counts. This chain links TRBV29-1 with TRBJ2-1; maybe TRBD2 (6 bases). The CDR3 is 14 amino acids. Per germline, CDR1 SQVTM and CDR2 ANQGSEA. Deletions cut 8 bases from V and 0 bases from J, with 14 bases between. The CDR3 sequence is CSPYGRSSYNEQFF. In nucleotides, the CDR3 is TGCAGCCCCTACGGGAGAAGCTCCTACAATGAGCAGTTCTTC.

The sample holds many counts of this clonotype. The V call is TRBV7-8, the J call TRBJ1-5, with D unresolved. In germline, CDR1 is SGHVS, CDR2 FQNEAQ. V gave up 5 bases and J gave up 0 bases, with 11 bases separating them. The CDR3 is 15 residues long. The CDR3 DNA follows: TGTGCCAGCAGCACAGTCGTGGGTAGCAATCAGCCCCAGCATTTT. This sequence encodes CASSTVVGSNQPQHF.

This clonotype appeared many times. The CDR3 loop is CATSRVDRGVNQPQHF. The CDR3 DNA reads as TGTGCCACCAGCAGAGTAGACAGGGGCGTTAATCAGCCCCAGCATTTT. The rearrangement joins TRBV15 to TRBJ1-5, with TRBD1 matching over 8 bases. This CDR3 has 16 amino acids. The germline gives CDR1 LNHNV, CDR2 YYDKDF (reference sequence). V trimming: 1 base; J trimming: 4 bases; junction bases outside the gene matches: 6.

CDR3 protein: CSAKRVGPGELFF. The CDR3, as DNA: TGCAGTGCTAAGCGGGTTGGCCCCGGGGAGCTGTTTTTT. V is TRBV20-1 and J is TRBJ2-2, with a weak D call TRBD2 (6 bases). Trimming removed 4 bases at V and 6 bases at J, with 12 bases between. Germline CDR1 reads DFQATT; CDR2 reads SNEGSKA (reference sequence). The CDR3 totals 13 residues.

This clonotype was observed a few times. The genes are TRBV20-1 and TRBJ2-7; D assignment may be TRBD1 or TRBD2 (5 bases each). There are 14 residues in the CDR3. Deletions cut 6 bases from V and 0 bases from J, with 15 bases between. CDR1 and CDR2 from the germline V gene are DFQATT and SNEGSKA (reference sequence). CDR3 DNA: TGCAGTGCCTTGAGGGACCGACCCTCCTACGAGCAGTACTTC. Translating gives CSALRDRPSYEQYF.

This rearrangement joins TRBV11-3 to TRBJ2-5; maybe TRBD2 (6 bases). Germline loops: CDR1 SGHNT, CDR2 YENEEA. V lost 5 bases and J lost 2, with 18 bases in between. This CDR3 is built from 16 residues. DNA of the CDR3: TGTGCCAGCAGCGCCCGGGAGCGGGTGAATCAAGAGACCCAGTACTTC. Translated, it gives CASSARERVNQETQYF. The complete variable domain, with remaining parts taken from reference TRBV11-3 and TRBJ2-5, reads EAGVVQSPRYKIIEKKQPVAFWCNPISGHNTLYWYLQNLGQGPELLIRYENEEAVDDSQLPKDRFSAERLKGVDSTLKIQPAELGDSAVYLCASSARERVNQETQYFGPGTRLLVL.

This clonotype has ten or more counts. This sequence joins TRBV7-2 and TRBJ1-2; a possible D gene is TRBD1 (5 bases). The V end lost 3 bases, the J end lost 0 bases, and 8 bases lay between the germline ends. The germline CDR1 and CDR2 sequences are SGHTA and FQGNSA. The CDR3 contains 14 residues. The CDR3 spells CASSFGTANYGYTF. The CDR3 region has the DNA TGTGCCAGCAGCTTTGGGACGGCTAACTATGGCTACACCTTC.

The V and J genes are TRBV14 and TRBJ2-3; unclear D gene. Trimming removed 1 base from V and 11 bases from J, with 10 bases in between. Germline CDR1 is SGHDN and CDR2 is FVKESK. The CDR3 contains 12 residues. CDR3 protein: CASSQVPLVQYF. The CDR3 region has the DNA TGTGCCAGCAGCCAAGTACCGTTGGTGCAGTATTTT.

This clonotype was observed a few times. The chain has TRBV6-4 and TRBJ2-2, with D possibly matching TRBD2 (5 bases). This CDR3 spans 15 amino acids. Per the germline V gene, CDR1 is MRHNA and CDR2 is SNTAGT. The ends were cut back, 3 bases at V and 0 bases at J, with 8 bases in the middle. The CDR3 spells CASSDFGANTGELFF. CDR3 DNA sequence: TGTGCCAGCAGTGATTTCGGGGCGAACACCGGGGAGCTGTTTTTT.

This chain links TRBV20-1 with TRBJ2-4; 16 positions match TRBD2. Unmatched junction bases numbered 8, after V lost 5 bases and J lost 1 base. CDR1 and CDR2 from the germline V gene are DFQATT and SNEGSKA (reference sequence). This CDR3 has 18 amino acids. The CDR3 is CSAARGLAGGLAKNIQYF. The CDR3 DNA reads as TGCAGTGCTGCGAGGGGACTAGCGGGGGGGCTGGCCAAAAACATTCAGTACTTC.

This clonotype was detected only a few times. V gene TRBV27 combines with J gene TRBJ1-2; possibly TRBD1 for D (5 bases). Trimming left V 5 bases short and J 6 bases short, with 19 bases between. This CDR3 has 15 amino acids. Germline V gene sequence: CDR1 MNHEY, CDR2 SMNVEV (reference sequence). The CDR3 nucleotides read TGTGCCAGCAGTCTCCGCCCCCAGGGAGTAGATGGCTACACCTTC. Translation gives CASSLRPQGVDGYTF.

A few counts support this clonotype. The chain combines TRBV6-5 with TRBJ2-1, with a weak D call TRBD2 (5 bases). The CDR3 has 12 residues. Germline CDR1 MNHEY, CDR2 SVGAGI. Trimming shortened V by 5 bases and J by 8 bases, and 10 bases separated the two germline ends. Here the CDR3 DNA reads TGTGCCAGCAGTCCGGACTTCCATGAGCAGTTCTTC. This encodes CASSPDFHEQFF.

J is TRBJ2-7 and V is TRBV9; the D call may be TRBD1 or TRBD2 (6 bases each). Germline lookup yields CDR1 SGDLS and CDR2 YYNGEE. Deletions cut 4 bases from V and 7 bases from J, with 15 bases between. The CDR3 is 13 residues long. The CDR3 DNA is TGTGCCAGCAGCCCGCGTGGGGGGCGTGAGCAGTACTTC. Protein product: CASSPRGGREQYF.

This clonotype was picked up many times. This chain links TRBV20-1 with TRBJ1-6, with no clear D. The CDR3 runs 15 residues. Trimming pared 2 bases from V and 6 bases from J, leaving 14 bases between. Germline CDR1 is DFQATT and CDR2 is SNEGSKA (reference sequence). The CDR3: CSARTPAVGNSPLHF. The DNA for the CDR3 is TGCAGTGCTAGAACCCCTGCCGTGGGTAATTCACCCCTCCACTTT.

This clonotype was detected ten times or more. The chain carries TRBV5-1 and TRBJ2-2; tentative D call: TRBD1 (6 bases). Deletions cut 2 bases from V and 0 bases from J, with 8 bases between. The CDR3 runs to 15 residues. In germline, CDR1 is SGHRS, CDR2 YFSETQ. CDR3 in DNA: TGCGCCAGCAGCTTAGGACAGACGAACACCGGGGAGCTGTTTTTT. Translating gives CASSLGQTNTGELFF.

This clonotype has only a few counts. This chain uses TRBV9 with TRBJ2-1; possibly TRBD1 for D (6 bases). This CDR3 is built from 15 residues. V was trimmed by 3 bases and J by 0 bases, leaving 10 bases between them. Germline loops: CDR1 SGDLS, CDR2 YYNGEE. CDR3 protein: CASSEADSSYNEQFF. CDR3 sequence (DNA): TGTGCCAGCAGCGAGGCGGACAGCTCCTACAATGAGCAGTTCTTC.

The chain links TRBV12-3 or TRBV12-4 to TRBJ2-7; D gene uncertain. Trimming removed 4 bases at V and 2 bases at J, with 12 bases between. This CDR3 region has 14 residues. The CDR3 nucleotides read TGTGCCAGCAGTTCAGGAGTCAGCCCCTACGAGCAGTACTTC. The encoded protein is CASSSGVSPYEQYF.